A single sample gave rise to the 20 T cell receptor beta chains below, sequenced in a study of cytomegalovirus exposure and HLA in healthy donors. The protocol was immunoSEQ multiplex PCR, while the TCRdb copy is restricted to in-frame clones and leaves out a portion. The sample has about 300,000 clones, around 87% seen once. Input material: PBMCs. These receptors all stem from a woman between 18 and 29 years old in good health and CMV-seronegative.

V usage is TRBV2 and J usage is TRBJ2-5; TRBD2 matches 13 bases. Germline V gene lookup returns CDR1 SNHLY and CDR2 FYNNEI. This CDR3 spans 15 amino acids. V gave up 8 bases and J gave up 4 bases; unmatched junction bases: 7. The CDR3 bases are TGTGCCAGCCCCAGACTAGCGGGAGGTCGAGAGACCCAGTACTTC. It specifies CASPRLAGGRETQYF.

J is TRBJ1-3 and V is TRBV5-5; 7 nucleotides agree with TRBD1. CDR1 is SGHKS, CDR2 YYEKEE, per germline (reference sequence). Losses at the gene ends were 4 bases for V and 4 bases for J; bases not matched to a gene: 14. This CDR3 contains 17 residues. The CDR3 DNA is TGTGCCAGCAGCCTTACGGACAGGACGTTACTCGGAAACACCATATATTTT. As protein: CASSLTDRTLLGNTIYF.

The gene calls are TRBV9 and TRBJ2-7; 7 bases line up with TRBD1. This CDR3 has 13 amino acids. Losses at the gene ends were 3 bases for V and 5 bases for J; bases not matched to a gene: 5. Looked up from germline, CDR1 is SGDLS and CDR2 is YYNGEE. The CDR3, as DNA: TGTGCCAGCAGCGGACTCGGGACAGACGAGCAGTACTTC. It is translated as CASSGLGTDEQYF. Complete variable domain (other parts from reference TRBV9 and TRBJ2-7): DSGVTQTPKHLITATGQRVTLRCSPRSGDLSVYWYQQSLDQGLQFLIQYYNGEERAKGNILERFSAQQFPDLHSELNLSSLELGDSALYFCASSGLGTDEQYFGPGTRLTVT.

The V call is TRBV4-3, the J call TRBJ2-5; a possible D gene is TRBD2 (6 bases). CDR1 is LGHNA, CDR2 YSLEER, per germline. Trimming removed 0 bases from V and 5 bases from J, with 25 bases in between. The CDR3 is 19 residues long. As DNA, the CDR3 is TGCGCCAGCAGCCAAGACGCCCCCTTAGCTAGCGCGATTGGGGAGACCCAGTACTTC. Residues: CASSQDAPLASAIGETQYF.

V is TRBV10-3 and J is TRBJ2-7, with TRBD2 matching 11 bases. J was trimmed by 7 bases and V by 6 bases; bases with no gene match: 8. Germline V CDR1 and CDR2: ENHRY, SYGVKD. CDR3 length: 14 residues. The CDR3 loop is CAIRLAGGGGEQYF. CDR3 nucleotides: TGTGCCATCAGGCTAGCGGGAGGCGGGGGTGAGCAGTACTTC.

V is TRBV6-5 and J is TRBJ1-1, with D tentatively TRBD1 (6 bases). V lost 2 bases and J 1 base, leaving 11 bases between the germline ends. CDR3 length: 15 amino acids. Germline V gene sequence: CDR1 MNHEY, CDR2 SVGAGI. CDR3 amino acids: CASSYVQGRNTEAFF. The DNA for the CDR3 is TGTGCCAGCAGTTACGTACAGGGCCGGAACACTGAAGCTTTCTTT.

The chain has TRBV7-9 and TRBJ2-1; a possible D gene is TRBD2 (5 bases). There are 16 residues in the CDR3. V was clipped by 1 base and J by 4 bases, with 14 bases between them. Germline V CDR1 and CDR2: SEHNR, FQNEAQ (reference sequence). CDR3: CASSLGFPAVYNEQFF. As DNA, the CDR3 is TGTGCCAGCAGCTTAGGTTTCCCAGCGGTTTACAATGAGCAGTTCTTC.

This chain joins TRBV5-1 and TRBJ1-1; tentative D call: TRBD1 (6 bases). This CDR3 region has 13 residues. Germline CDR1 and CDR2: SGHRS and YFSETQ. Trimming left V 4 bases short and J 6 bases short, with 13 bases between. CDR3 region: CASSQSKGAEAFF. DNA for the CDR3: TGCGCCAGCAGCCAATCGAAGGGGGCTGAAGCTTTCTTT.

The chain is built from TRBV27 and TRBJ1-2, with D possibly TRBD1 on 6 matching bases. The CDR3 covers 15 residues. Trimming took 2 bases from V and 5 from J, leaving 15 bases between them. The germline gives CDR1 MNHEY, CDR2 SMNVEV (reference sequence). CDR3 sequence (DNA): TGTGCCAGCAGTTTACGGGCGGGGGCGGGATATGGCTACACCTTC. Translated, it gives CASSLRAGAGYGYTF.

The V and J genes are TRBV20-1 and TRBJ2-1; D possibly corresponds to TRBD2 (5 bases). Germline CDR1 DFQATT, CDR2 SNEGSKA (reference sequence). V shed 6 bases and J shed 3 bases, with 6 bases lying between them. The CDR3 is 11 amino acids. CDR3 sequence (DNA): TGCAGTGCACGGGACTACAATGAGCAGTTCTTC. Its translation is CSARDYNEQFF.

In DNA form, the CDR3 reads TGCGCCAGCAGCTCCCGTGGCGGGAGTACCGATGAGCAGTTCTTC. As protein: CASSSRGGSTDEQFF. J is TRBJ2-1 and V is TRBV4-3; 7 bases fit TRBD2. Germline CDR1 is LGHNA and CDR2 is YSLEER. CDR3 size: 15 residues. The V and J ends lost 5 bases and 8 bases, in that order; junction bases with no gene match: 12.

V is TRBV15 and J is TRBJ1-4, with a weak D call TRBD1 (5 bases). V was trimmed by 6 bases and J by 0 bases, leaving 14 bases between them. Germline V gene data show CDR1 as LNHNV and CDR2 as YYDKDF (reference sequence). The CDR3 has 16 amino acids. CDR3 sequence (DNA): TGTGCCACCAGGCTGGACACAGACCCAACTAATGAAAAACTGTTTTTT. Its translation: CATRLDTDPTNEKLFF.

The CDR3 nucleotides are TGCGCCAGCAGCTTAATCGGGGGGAACTACGAGCAGTACTTC. Translating gives CASSLIGGNYEQYF. The genes are TRBV5-1 and TRBJ2-7, with 7 bases aligning to TRBD2. V was pared by 2 bases and J by 3 bases, with 5 bases of the junction left unmatched. This CDR3 has 14 residues. Germline-derived CDR1 and CDR2 are SGHRS and YFSETQ. Full variable domain (missing parts from reference TRBV5-1 and TRBJ2-7): KAGVTQTPRYLIKTRGQQVTLSCSPISGHRSVSWYQQTPGQGLQFLFEYFSETQRNKGNFPGRFSGRQFSNSRSEMNVSTLELGDSALYLCASSLIGGNYEQYFGPGTRLTVT.

The chain employs TRBV4-3 and TRBJ2-1; 7 nucleotides align to TRBD2. J gave up 8 bases and V 0 bases, and 13 bases lay outside the gene matches. CDR1 and CDR2 (germline): LGHNA, YSLEER. The CDR3 is made up of 17 amino acids. CDR3: CASSQDAGASGLDEQFF. The CDR3 DNA reads TGCGCCAGCAGCCAAGACGCGGGAGCCTCGGGGTTAGATGAGCAGTTCTTC.

V is TRBV5-5 and J is TRBJ1-1; tentatively, D is TRBD1 (5 bases). Germline V gene data show CDR1 as SGHKS and CDR2 as YYEKEE (reference sequence). This CDR3 is 13 amino acids long. V lost 4 bases and J lost 4, with 11 bases in between. The CDR3 sequence is CASSRLGGTEAFF. DNA of the CDR3: TGTGCCAGCAGCCGCCTGGGGGGCACTGAAGCTTTCTTT.

The CDR3 coding sequence is TGCGCCAGCAGCCTGGAGTCAGGCGCTTACAATGAGCAGTTCTTC. Translation: CASSLESGAYNEQFF. The chain links TRBV5-1 to TRBJ2-1; D gene ambiguous. CDR1 and CDR2 from the germline V gene are SGHRS and YFSETQ. Trimming pared 4 bases from V and 4 bases from J, leaving 15 bases between. There are 15 residues in the CDR3.

V is TRBV30 and J is TRBJ1-2; 7 nucleotides line up with TRBD1. Trimming took 1 base from V and 3 from J; bases not matched to a gene: 11. Germline-derived CDR1 and CDR2 are GTSNPN and SVGIG (reference sequence). This CDR3 contains 16 residues. In DNA form, the CDR3 reads TGTGCCTGGAGTGGAAAACCGGGACAGTATGACTATGGCTACACCTTC. It encodes CAWSGKPGQYDYGYTF.

This clone was seen only once. The V gene is TRBV19, the J gene TRBJ1-2, with TRBD1 identical over 8 bases. With 6 bases clipped from V and 3 bases from J, the junction kept 3 bases outside the gene matches. There are 13 residues in the CDR3. Germline assignment: CDR1 LNHDA and CDR2 SQIVND (reference sequence). CDR3 bases: TGTGCCAGTAGGGAACAGGGGGACTATGGCTACACCTTC. Translated: CASREQGDYGYTF.

The J gene is TRBJ1-2, the V gene TRBV28; tentative D call: TRBD1 (5 bases). V was trimmed by 6 bases and J by 1 base, leaving 18 bases between them. This CDR3 is built from 16 residues. Germline lookup yields CDR1 MDHEN and CDR2 SYDVKM. The CDR3 DNA reads TGTGCCAGCAGATCGGGGGGAAGGAACCTTAACTATGGCTACACCTTC. Amino acids: CASRSGGRNLNYGYTF.

The rearrangement uses TRBV19 and TRBJ1-5, with D maybe TRBD1 (6 bases). The germline gives CDR1 LNHDA, CDR2 SQIVND (reference sequence). The CDR3 sequence is 15 residues long. Trimming removed 0 bases at V and 10 bases at J, with 16 bases between. The CDR3 here is CASSIDWTVTLPQHF. For the CDR3, the DNA is TGTGCCAGTAGTATAGATTGGACAGTGACGCTACCCCAGCATTTT.